The 30 T cell receptor beta chains presented below share a single source sample, sequenced in a study of monozygotic twins with cystic fibrosis. Method: immunoSEQ multiplex PCR; TCRdb's copy keeps in-frame clones and lacks some. In the table there are roughly 35,000 clones, over 75% of which are singletons. Material for sequencing was blood. Receptors were obtained from a girl aged 2 to 10 with cystic fibrosis.

The CDR3 is CASSPGQRARRPQETQYF. The CDR3 DNA is TGTGCCAGCAGCCCCGGACAGCGAGCCAGAAGACCCCAAGAGACCCAGTACTTC. V and J are TRBV5-8 and TRBJ2-5; a weak D match, TRBD1 (6 bases). V lost 4 bases, J lost 1 base, and 23 bases lay in between. In germline, CDR1 is SGHTS, CDR2 YDEGEE. The CDR3 runs to 18 residues.

This clone is a singleton in its sample. The gene calls are TRBV4-1 and TRBJ2-7; perhaps TRBD1 as D (5 bases). Germline V gene lookup returns CDR1 MGHRA and CDR2 YSYEKL. Trimming shortened V by 1 base and J by 7 bases, and 14 bases separated the two germline ends. This CDR3 contains 14 residues. In DNA form, the CDR3 reads TGCGCCAGCAGCCAAGGAAGGCAGGGCGGAGAGCAGTACTTC. It yields the protein CASSQGRQGGEQYF.

V gene TRBV5-8 combines with J gene TRBJ1-3; D gene uncertain. Trimming stripped 0 bases from V and 1 base from J, with 8 bases between. Germline CDR1 reads SGHTS; CDR2 reads YDEGEE. The CDR3 runs to 15 residues. Written as DNA, the CDR3 is TGTGCCAGCAGCTTGGTCGGCGTTTCTGGAAACACCATATATTTT. This gives the protein CASSLVGVSGNTIYF.

The J gene is TRBJ2-1, the V gene TRBV7-6, with TRBD2 as a possible D gene (6 bases). This CDR3 has 13 amino acids. The germline V and J ends were trimmed by 3 bases and 5 bases, with 8 bases remaining between them. The germline V gene encodes CDR1 SGHVS and CDR2 FNYEAQ. For the CDR3, the DNA is TGTGCCAGCAGCTTGAGACTAGACAATGAGCAGTTCTTC. This encodes CASSLRLDNEQFF.

The V gene is TRBV9, the J gene TRBJ1-5; D unresolved. The CDR3 is 15 residues long. Trimming took off 0 bases at V and 2 bases at J, with 9 bases between the two ends. Looked up from germline, CDR1 is SGDLS and CDR2 is YYNGEE. CDR3 sequence (DNA): TGTGCCAGCAGCGTAGAACAGTTTTGCAATCAGCCCCAGCATTTT. Residues: CASSVEQFCNQPQHF.

This sequence joins TRBV14 and TRBJ2-3; the D is unclear. The length of the CDR3 is 13 residues. V lost 2 bases and J lost 3, with 6 bases in between. Germline V lookup: CDR1 SGHDN, CDR2 FVKESK. In DNA form, the CDR3 reads TGTGCCAGCAGCCAACTATTAACAGATACGCAGTATTTT. Protein product: CASSQLLTDTQYF.

This rearrangement joins TRBV14 to TRBJ2-7, with 8 positions matching TRBD1. Per germline, CDR1 SGHDN and CDR2 FVKESK. This CDR3 has 14 amino acids. After removal of 5 bases from V and 2 bases from J, the junction contained 5 bases not matched to a gene. The CDR3, as DNA: TGTGCCAGCAGCTACGGGACAGGCACCTACGAGCAGTACTTC. This sequence encodes CASSYGTGTYEQYF.

This clone has only a few counts. This chain links TRBV6-1 with TRBJ1-2; 7 bases match TRBD1. V dropped 0 bases and J dropped 5; count of bases not matched to a gene: 6. The CDR3 consists of 15 residues. Per germline, CDR1 MNHNS and CDR2 SASEGT. CDR3 sequence reads: CASSEATGSLYGYTF. DNA for the CDR3: TGTGCCAGCAGTGAAGCGACAGGGTCCTTGTATGGCTACACCTTC.

V and J are TRBV15 and TRBJ2-3, with unresolved D. The CDR3 spans 15 residues. V was clipped by 6 bases and J by 0 bases, with 13 bases between them. CDR1 is LNHNV, CDR2 YYDKDF, per germline (reference sequence). The CDR3 DNA follows: TGTGCCACCAGTCTTTCTCCCTCTAGCACAGATACGCAGTATTTT. Protein: CATSLSPSSTDTQYF.

The sample holds one count of this clone. J is TRBJ1-4 and V is TRBV7-9; the D is unclear. Trimming removed 1 base at V and 7 bases at J, with 4 bases between. Germline CDR1 reads SEHNR; CDR2 reads FQNEAQ (reference sequence). The CDR3 totals 12 residues. CDR3 residues: CASSLGREKLFF. In DNA, the CDR3 is TGTGCCAGCAGCTTAGGACGTGAAAAACTGTTTTTT.

The chain uses TRBV12-5 and TRBJ1-2; 10 nucleotides line up with TRBD1. Germline CDR1 reads LGHNT; CDR2 reads FRNRAP. The CDR3 is 17 residues long. J was trimmed by 6 bases and V by 0 bases; bases with no gene match: 10. The CDR3 DNA follows: TGTGCTAGTGGTTTGGTGGCGGACAGGGGGGTCGTGGATGGCTACACCTTC. Amino acid sequence: CASGLVADRGVVDGYTF.

V gene TRBV25-1 combines with J gene TRBJ1-5, with D unresolved. CDR1 is MGHDK, CDR2 SYGVNS, per germline. Between the trimmed V and J ends, which lost 4 bases and 6 bases, there was a span of 10 bases. The CDR3 has 13 amino acids. The CDR3 loop reads CASSGLGSQPQHF. CDR3 sequence (DNA): TGTGCCAGCAGTGGCCTGGGGAGTCAGCCCCAGCATTTT.

CDR3 DNA: TGCAGCGTTGAACAGCGCTATGGCTACACCTTC. Its protein product is CSVEQRYGYTF. This chain links TRBV29-1 with TRBJ1-2; D gene ambiguous. Trimming took 2 bases from V and 4 from J, leaving 5 bases between them. The CDR3 runs to 11 residues. Germline CDR1 is SQVTM and CDR2 is ANQGSEA. The full variable domain, rest sourced from reference TRBV29-1 and TRBJ1-2, is SAVISQKPSRDICQRGTSLTIQCQVDSQVTMMFWYRQQPGQSLTLIATANQGSEATYESGFVIDKFPISRPNLTFSTLTVSNMSPEDSSIYLCSVEQRYGYTFGSGTRLTVV.

This clone has only one observation. The rearrangement uses TRBV6-4 and TRBJ2-6; TRBD1 agrees at 8 bases. J lost 0 bases, V lost 7 bases, and 8 bases had no gene match. Looked up from germline, CDR1 is MRHNA and CDR2 is SNTAGT. The CDR3 is made up of 17 amino acids. In DNA, the CDR3 is TGTGCCAGCAACACGACAGGGGCCCTCTCTGGGGCCAACGTCCTGACTTTC. Encoded protein: CASNTTGALSGANVLTF.

A single count supports this clone. The chain uses TRBV7-2 and TRBJ1-5; D gene ambiguous. This CDR3 contains 13 residues. Per germline, CDR1 SGHTA and CDR2 FQGNSA. Deletions cut 5 bases from V and 4 bases from J, with 9 bases between. The CDR3 DNA reads TGTGCCAGCAGCGACACAGCGAATCAGCCCCAGCATTTT. It encodes CASSDTANQPQHF. The full variable domain, rest sourced from reference TRBV7-2 and TRBJ1-5, is GAGVSQSPSNKVTEKGKDVELRCDPISGHTALYWYRQSLGQGLEFLIYFQGNSAPDKSGLPSDRFSAERTGGSVSTLTIQRTQQEDSAVYLCASSDTANQPQHFGDGTRLSIL.

V and J are TRBV14 and TRBJ1-2; D ambiguous. Germline V CDR1 and CDR2: SGHDN, FVKESK. CDR3 length: 12 amino acids. V dropped 5 bases and J dropped 7 bases, with 11 bases sitting between them. CDR3 sequence (DNA): TGTGCCAGCAGCAGGCACCTCGGTGGCTACACCTTC. Its protein is CASSRHLGGYTF.

V and J are TRBV19 and TRBJ1-5, with 9 bases fitting TRBD1. The CDR3 covers 17 residues. V trimming: 5 bases; J trimming: 0 bases; junction bases outside the gene matches: 8. Germline assignment: CDR1 LNHDA and CDR2 SQIVND (reference sequence). CDR3 residues: CASSPDRGMVSNQPQHF. CDR3 DNA sequence: TGTGCCAGTAGTCCTGACAGGGGGATGGTTAGCAATCAGCCCCAGCATTTT. Full variable domain (missing parts from reference TRBV19 and TRBJ1-5): DGGITQSPKYLFRKEGQNVTLSCEQNLNHDAMYWYRQDPGQGLRLIYYSQIVNDFQKGDIAEGYSVSREKKESFPLTVTSAQKNPTAFYLCASSPDRGMVSNQPQHFGDGTRLSIL.

The rearrangement links TRBV2 to TRBJ2-7; D unclear. Trimming removed 6 bases from V and 5 bases from J, with 11 bases in between. The CDR3 is 12 residues long. The germline V gene has CDR1 SNHLY and CDR2 FYNNEI. The DNA for the CDR3 is TGTGCCAGCAGGGCTAGGTTCCACGAGCAGTACTTC. Its protein is CASRARFHEQYF.

The chain recombines TRBV7-8 with TRBJ1-4; D perhaps matches TRBD1 (6 bases). Germline-derived CDR1 and CDR2 are SGHVS and FQNEAQ. The CDR3 is made up of 14 amino acids. V lost 4 bases and J 10 bases, leaving 16 bases between the germline ends. CDR3 sequence: CASSSDRLGRKLFF. The CDR3 nucleotides are TGTGCCAGCAGCTCCGACAGGCTGGGGAGAAAACTGTTTTTT.

The rearrangement uses TRBV18 and TRBJ1-1, with a tentative D call TRBD1 (5 bases). V lost 2 bases and J lost 0, with 13 bases in between. The CDR3 length is 16 residues. Germline V gene data show CDR1 as KGHSH and CDR2 as LQKENI. This chain's CDR3 is CASSPFQGGVNTEAFF. The CDR3, as DNA: TGTGCCAGCTCACCATTTCAGGGAGGAGTGAACACTGAAGCTTTCTTT.

The rearrangement links TRBV27 to TRBJ2-1, with 10 bases lining up with TRBD2. V dropped 6 bases and J dropped 4; count of bases not matched to a gene: 3. The length of the CDR3 is 14 residues. The germline CDR1 and CDR2 sequences are MNHEY and SMNVEV (reference sequence). This chain's CDR3 is CASRTSGEYNEQFF. CDR3 nucleotide sequence: TGTGCCAGCAGAACTAGCGGGGAGTACAATGAGCAGTTCTTC.

The rearrangement uses TRBV6-1 and TRBJ1-4; a possible D gene is TRBD1 (5 bases). V was clipped by 1 base and J by 8 bases, with 17 bases between them. The CDR3 consists of 16 residues. CDR1 is MNHNS and CDR2 is SASEGT in the germline V gene. CDR3 in DNA: TGTGCCAGCAGTGAAGTCGGCAGGGTGAGAGGGGAAAAACTGTTTTTT. It codes for CASSEVGRVRGEKLFF.

The chain uses TRBV5-1 and TRBJ2-7, with TRBD2 identical over 9 bases. Germline trimming cut 3 bases from V and 2 bases from J; bases unmatched to any gene: 6. This CDR3 has 15 amino acids. Germline CDR1 SGHRS, CDR2 YFSETQ. This CDR3 reads CASSSSSGVTYEQYF. The CDR3, as DNA: TGCGCCAGCAGCTCCTCTAGCGGGGTGACCTACGAGCAGTACTTC. The full variable domain, in which reference TRBV5-1 and TRBJ2-7 provide the parts outside the CDR3, is KAGVTQTPRYLIKTRGQQVTLSCSPISGHRSVSWYQQTPGQGLQFLFEYFSETQRNKGNFPGRFSGRQFSNSRSEMNVSTLELGDSALYLCASSSSSGVTYEQYFGPGTRLTVT.

This clone was seen only once. The chain employs TRBV18 and TRBJ1-1; no definite D call. The ends were cut back, 0 bases at V and 11 bases at J, with 13 bases in the middle. From germline, CDR1 is KGHSH and CDR2 LQKENI. The CDR3 is made up of 13 amino acids. The CDR3 sequence is CASSPPWVQRAFF. The CDR3 DNA reads TGTGCCAGCTCACCACCATGGGTACAGAGGGCTTTCTTT. The full variable domain, its missing parts supplied by reference TRBV18 and TRBJ1-1, is NAGVMQNPRHLVRRRGQEARLRCSPMKGHSHVYWYRQLPEEGLKFMVYLQKENIIDESGMPKERFSAEFPKEGPSILRIQQVVRGDSAAYFCASSPPWVQRAFFGQGTRLTVV.

The chain couples TRBV5-4 to TRBJ2-5, with 8 bases that match TRBD2. The CDR3 covers 14 residues. The ends lost 3 bases at V and 5 bases at J; junction bases unmatched: 6. The germline gives CDR1 SGHNT, CDR2 YYREEE (reference sequence). CDR3 sequence reads: CASSSGGPGETQYF. CDR3 nucleotides: TGTGCCAGCAGCTCGGGGGGGCCAGGGGAGACCCAGTACTTC.

The chain has TRBV4-3 and TRBJ2-5, with 9 bases lining up with TRBD1. The J segment lost 4 bases and the V segment lost 4 bases, leaving 7 bases of the junction unmatched. Germline V lookup: CDR1 LGHNA, CDR2 YSLEER. The CDR3 loop spans 15 amino acids. The CDR3 DNA reads as TGCGCCAGCAGCCCCTTTGGGACAGGGCTAGAGACCCAGTACTTC. This gives the protein CASSPFGTGLETQYF.

The chain links TRBV19 to TRBJ1-2; 7 bases line up with TRBD1. V shed 2 bases, J shed 8 bases, and the junction held 5 bases outside the gene matches. Germline CDR1 LNHDA, CDR2 SQIVND (reference sequence). The CDR3 covers 13 residues. The CDR3, as DNA: TGTGCCAGTAGTATATCGACAGGGAACGGCTACACCTTC. Its protein is CASSISTGNGYTF.

This rearrangement joins TRBV18 to TRBJ2-1; TRBD2 matches at 8 bases. CDR3 size: 16 residues. The germline V gene encodes CDR1 KGHSH and CDR2 LQKENI. The V segment lost 2 bases and the J segment 9 bases; nucleotides outside the gene matches: 12. The CDR3 loop is CASSPSLAGLPSEQFF. The CDR3 DNA is TGTGCCAGCTCACCAAGCTTAGCGGGGCTTCCTAGTGAGCAGTTCTTC.

V gene TRBV19 combines with J gene TRBJ1-2, with 11 bases fitting TRBD1. The germline V gene has CDR1 LNHDA and CDR2 SQIVND (reference sequence). Trimming cost V 9 bases and J 6 bases; bases outside gene matches: 12. The CDR3 totals 15 residues. CDR3 sequence (DNA): TGTGCCAGACCAAAACGGGGACAGGGGGGGGATGGCTACACCTTC. Translating it yields CARPKRGQGGDGYTF. The full variable domain, in which reference TRBV19 and TRBJ1-2 provide the parts outside the CDR3, is DGGITQSPKYLFRKEGQNVTLSCEQNLNHDAMYWYRQDPGQGLRLIYYSQIVNDFQKGDIAEGYSVSREKKESFPLTVTSAQKNPTAFYLCARPKRGQGGDGYTFGSGTRLTVV.

The chain joins TRBV4-2 to TRBJ2-7, with a weak D call TRBD1 (6 bases). Trimming removed 0 bases at V and 5 bases at J, with 17 bases between. The CDR3 runs to 16 residues. Germline values: CDR1 LGHNA, CDR2 YNFKEQ. CDR3 region: CASSQDWQGLGNEQYF. In DNA, the CDR3 is TGTGCCAGCAGCCAAGATTGGCAGGGGTTGGGGAACGAGCAGTACTTC.